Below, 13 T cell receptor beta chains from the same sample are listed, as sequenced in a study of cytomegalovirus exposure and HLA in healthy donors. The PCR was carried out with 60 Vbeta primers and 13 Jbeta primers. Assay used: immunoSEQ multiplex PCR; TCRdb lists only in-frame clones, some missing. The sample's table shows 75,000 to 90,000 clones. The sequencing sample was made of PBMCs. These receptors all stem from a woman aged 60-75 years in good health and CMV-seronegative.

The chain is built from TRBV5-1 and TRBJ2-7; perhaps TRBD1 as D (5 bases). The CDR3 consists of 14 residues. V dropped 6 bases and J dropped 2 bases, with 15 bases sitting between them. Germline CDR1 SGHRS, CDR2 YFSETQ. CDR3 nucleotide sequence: TGCGCCAGCAAGTTGGACACCACCACCTACGAGCAGTACTTC. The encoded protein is CASKLDTTTYEQYF.

CDR3 nucleotides: TGTGCCAGCAGTTTACCGGGACAGGGGACTCAGCCCCAGCATTTT. It encodes CASSLPGQGTQPQHF. The V and J genes are TRBV28 and TRBJ1-5; 10 bases match TRBD1. Unmatched junction bases numbered 4, after V lost 2 bases and J lost 6 bases. The CDR3 has 15 residues. Germline V gene data show CDR1 as MDHEN and CDR2 as SYDVKM.

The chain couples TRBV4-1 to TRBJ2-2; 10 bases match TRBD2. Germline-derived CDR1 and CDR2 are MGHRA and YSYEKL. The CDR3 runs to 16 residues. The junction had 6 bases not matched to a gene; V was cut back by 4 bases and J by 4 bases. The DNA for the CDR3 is TGCGCCAGCAGCCGACAGACTAGCGGGCGCACCGGGGAGCTGTTTTTT. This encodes CASSRQTSGRTGELFF.

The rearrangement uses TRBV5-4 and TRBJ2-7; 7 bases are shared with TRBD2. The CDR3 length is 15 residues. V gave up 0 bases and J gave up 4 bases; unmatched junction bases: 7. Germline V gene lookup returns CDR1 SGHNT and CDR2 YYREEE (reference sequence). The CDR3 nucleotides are TGTGCCAGCAGCTTGGAGTGGAGCGGGGATTACGAGCAGTACTTC. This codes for CASSLEWSGDYEQYF.

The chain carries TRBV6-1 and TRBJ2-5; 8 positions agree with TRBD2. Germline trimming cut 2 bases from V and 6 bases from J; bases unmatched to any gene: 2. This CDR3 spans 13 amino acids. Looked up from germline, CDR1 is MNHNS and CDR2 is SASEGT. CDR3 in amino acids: CASSESGSKTQYF. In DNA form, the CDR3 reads TGTGCCAGCAGTGAAAGCGGGAGTAAGACCCAGTACTTC.

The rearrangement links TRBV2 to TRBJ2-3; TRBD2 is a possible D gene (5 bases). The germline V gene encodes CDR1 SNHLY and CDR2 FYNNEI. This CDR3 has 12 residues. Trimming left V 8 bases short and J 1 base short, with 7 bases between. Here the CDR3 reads CASGRGTDTQYF. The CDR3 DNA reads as TGTGCCAGCGGGCGGGGCACAGATACGCAGTATTTT.

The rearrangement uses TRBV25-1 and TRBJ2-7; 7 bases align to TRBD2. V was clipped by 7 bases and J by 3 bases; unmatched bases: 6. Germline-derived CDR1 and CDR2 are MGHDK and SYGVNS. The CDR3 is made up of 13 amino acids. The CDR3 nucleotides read TGTGCCAGCACCCGCGGGAGTCTCTACGAGCAGTACTTC. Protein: CASTRGSLYEQYF.

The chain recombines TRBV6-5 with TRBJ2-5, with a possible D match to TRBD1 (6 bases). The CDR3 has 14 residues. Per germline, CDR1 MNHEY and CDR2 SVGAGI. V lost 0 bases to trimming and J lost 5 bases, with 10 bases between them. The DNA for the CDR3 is TGTGCCAGCAGTTACTCCCATAGGGGGGAGACCCAGTACTTC. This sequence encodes CASSYSHRGETQYF.

CDR3 in amino acids: CASRGAGANSYEQYF. The DNA for the CDR3 is TGTGCCAGCAGGGGAGCGGGAGCCAACTCCTACGAGCAGTACTTC. The chain joins TRBV6-1 to TRBJ2-7; 8 nucleotides agree with TRBD2. The CDR3 is made up of 15 amino acids. CDR1 is MNHNS and CDR2 is SASEGT in the germline V gene. The junction had 7 bases not matched to a gene; V was cut back by 6 bases and J by 0 bases.

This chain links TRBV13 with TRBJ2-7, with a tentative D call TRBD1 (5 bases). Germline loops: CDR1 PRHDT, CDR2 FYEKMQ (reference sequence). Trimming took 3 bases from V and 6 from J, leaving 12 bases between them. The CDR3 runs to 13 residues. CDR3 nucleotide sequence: TGTGCCAGCAGCTTTTTAGGGGTCGGCGAGCAGTACTTC. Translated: CASSFLGVGEQYF.

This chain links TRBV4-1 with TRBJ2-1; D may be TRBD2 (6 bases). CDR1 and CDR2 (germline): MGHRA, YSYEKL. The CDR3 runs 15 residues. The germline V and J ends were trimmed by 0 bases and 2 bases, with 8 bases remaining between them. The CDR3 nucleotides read TGCGCCAGCAGCCAAGAAGGGACTCCCTACAATGAGCAGTTCTTC. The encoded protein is CASSQEGTPYNEQFF.

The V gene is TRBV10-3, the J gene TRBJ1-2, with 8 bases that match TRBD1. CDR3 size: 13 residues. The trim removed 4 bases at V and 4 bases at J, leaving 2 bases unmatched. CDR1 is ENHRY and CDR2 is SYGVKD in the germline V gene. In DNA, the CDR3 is TGTGCCATCAGTGTGACAGGGGCCTATGGCTACACCTTC. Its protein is CAISVTGAYGYTF.

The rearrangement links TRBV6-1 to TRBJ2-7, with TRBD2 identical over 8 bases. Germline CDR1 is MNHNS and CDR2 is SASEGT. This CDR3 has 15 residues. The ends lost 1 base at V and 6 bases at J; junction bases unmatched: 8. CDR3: CASSEGGSGKVEQYF. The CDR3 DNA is TGTGCCAGCAGTGAAGGCGGTAGCGGGAAGGTCGAGCAGTACTTC.